This TCR beta chain came from a study of siplizumab effects on memory and regulatory T cells (dated by TCRdb to between 2018 and 2020). At the level of the whole study: The study looked at the effect of siplizumab, an anti-CD2 antibody, on alloreactive T-cell subsets in allogeneic mixed lymphocyte reactions made from human PBMCs. The investigation overall reported the following: The cumulative frequency of alloreactive sequences traceable to unstimulated CD4+ memory T cells was significantly reduced by siplizumab. Because sequences below about 10^-5 frequency were poorly captured, only a minor fraction of alloreactive clones could be mapped to unstimulated subsets. Unstimulated naive T cells appeared to be more diverse than memory T cells, and naive cells seemed to make a substantial contribution to the alloresponse. No functional confirmation was obtained for the suppressive function of proliferating Tregs from siplizumab cultures. A naive or memory phenotype could not be assigned to roughly 75-97% of proliferating CD4+ or CD8+ clones. Among mappable alloreactive CD4+ clones, an average Treg-derived fraction of 68.8% was observed with siplizumab, compared with more than 25% in control reactions.

TCRbeta CDR3 sequencing was performed on sorted unstimulated T cells and on proliferating T cells recovered from mixed lymphocyte reactions. Fresh whole blood from ten HLA-typed healthy donors was used as the source from which PBMCs were isolated. To map where alloreactive clones came from, CD4+ regulatory T cells in the unstimulated state were FACS-sorted. Preparation of the library involved the immunoSEQ multiplex PCR assay. Each sample had around 100,000 TCR templates assayed by the deep sequencing platform. Genomic DNA extracted from sorted T cells was used for TCRbeta CDR3 sequencing. Per the original workflow: The R programming language was used for clonal analysis of the TCRbeta CDR3 data. Comparing unstimulated samples against CFSE-low samples taken after the reaction was how alloreactive CD4+ and CD8+ clones were defined. Alloreactive CD4+ clones were assigned to regulatory or non-regulatory origin by matching sequences to sorted unstimulated Treg and non-Treg repertoires. Not all clones reach the TCRdb copy of this immuneACCESS table, which keeps in-frame sequences only. Checked studies attribute under half of the gap to unresolved V genes and leave the rest unexplained. The V and J calls and clone size come from that table; D and trimming were worked out from the DNA. Recorded for this sample are some 110,000 clones; 85% to 95% of them occurred a single time. Clones ranked in the top ten supply approximately 0.62% of the sample.

Looking up the germline V gene yields CDR1 SGHRS and CDR2 YFSETQ. The CDR3 numbers 12 residues from cysteine through phenylalanine. Of the read, only the CDR3 DNA is kept; its 36 bases are in frame from base 1. From V the trimming removes 10 bases and from J it removes 6 bases, while the gene matches leave 8 bases of the junction unaccounted for. Notes on this clone: Its antigen is unknown. The input lacks base qualities; no much larger clone sits a single base away.

This clonotype was sampled from a human donor in good health. The sequence links TRBV5-1 to TRBJ2-3, and 7 junction bases match TRBD2. The sequenced sample was Tregs sorted from blood. The nucleotides read TGCGCCGGGAGGGGCGACGGGGATACGCAGTATTTT. Its translation is CAGRGDGDTQYF.